These 28 T cell receptor beta chains were all obtained from the same sample, sequenced in a study of T cell repertoires in cytomegalovirus infection. Antigen specificity for these receptors is unknown. TCRdb processed the reads anew with MiXCR; each CDR3 protein has one entry. Among roughly 27,000 distinct CDR3 sequences listed, 15% to 20% were seen once. The specimen was CD8+ T cells from cultured PBMCs, collected from culture after CMV antigen stimulation. These receptors were taken from a human donor in good health (CMV status not recorded). Some clones in this sample may be carry-over from other donors' samples.

This chain connects TRBV3-1 to TRBJ2-2; TRBD2 agrees at 12 bases. The CDR3 spans 16 residues. The V and J ends lost 4 bases and 3 bases, in that order; junction bases with no gene match: 3. Germline-derived CDR1 and CDR2 are LGHDT and YNNKEL (reference sequence). The CDR3 protein is CASSPWTSGDTGELFF. DNA for the CDR3: TGTGCCAGCAGCCCCTGGACTAGCGGGGACACCGGGGAGCTGTTTTTT.

The chain links TRBV11-2 to TRBJ1-3, with D possibly being TRBD1 (5 bases). V was pared by 1 base and J by 1 base, with 8 bases between. The germline V gene has CDR1 SGHAT and CDR2 FQNNGV. The CDR3 length is 15 residues. The CDR3 is CASSLGGASGNTIYF. The CDR3 nucleotides are TGTGCCAGCAGCTTAGGGGGCGCGTCTGGAAACACCATATATTTT. Combining the CDR3 with reference TRBV11-2 and TRBJ1-3 gives the whole variable domain EAGVAQSPRYKIIEKRQSVAFWCNPISGHATLYWYQQILGQGPKLLIQFQNNGVVDDSQLPKDRFSAERLKGVDSTLKIQPAKLEDSAVYLCASSLGGASGNTIYFGEGSWLTVV.

This rearrangement joins TRBV27 to TRBJ1-1; tentatively, D is TRBD1 (6 bases). Germline V gene lookup returns CDR1 MNHEY and CDR2 SMNVEV (reference sequence). Trimming cost V 5 bases and J 1 base, with 14 bases left between them. The CDR3 is 15 amino acids. This CDR3 is CASSPRRGENTEAFF. CDR3 coding DNA: TGTGCCAGCAGTCCCCGCAGGGGAGAGAACACTGAAGCTTTCTTT.

This clonotype has a count of ten or more. The chain has TRBV4-1 and TRBJ1-6; unclear D gene. CDR1 and CDR2 from the germline V gene are MGHRA and YSYEKL. The CDR3 extends over 14 amino acids. V was shortened by 4 bases and J by 10 bases, with 14 bases between the two germline ends. The CDR3 loop is CASSLREGSSPLHF. The CDR3 DNA sequence: TGCGCCAGCAGCCTGAGAGAAGGGAGCTCACCCCTCCACTTT.

This clonotype has ten or more counts. V gene TRBV6-2 or TRBV6-3 combines with J gene TRBJ1-1; no definite D call. The CDR3 sequence is 11 residues long. V lost 7 bases, J lost 1 base, and 4 bases lay in between. Germline V CDR1 and CDR2: MNHEY, SVGEGT. CDR3 sequence (DNA): TGTGCCAGCACCAAGAACACTGAAGCTTTCTTT. Translation gives CASTKNTEAFF.

This clonotype has more than one count but fewer than ten. The chain links TRBV15 to TRBJ1-1; D uncertain. Germline CDR1 is LNHNV and CDR2 is YYDKDF (reference sequence). The CDR3 contains 12 residues. V shed 5 bases and J shed 5 bases, with 9 bases lying between them. The CDR3 DNA follows: TGTGCCACCAGCCAGACACTAACTGAAGCTTTCTTT. Its protein product is CATSQTLTEAFF.

The CDR3: CASSLNKREQETQYF. Written as DNA, the CDR3 is TGTGCCAGCAGCTTAAATAAGCGGGAGCAAGAGACCCAGTACTTC. The chain joins TRBV7-2 to TRBJ2-5; 8 bases map to TRBD2. The CDR3 has 15 residues. Germline values: CDR1 SGHTA, CDR2 FQGNSA. V shed 2 bases and J 2 bases; nucleotides not matched to a gene: 4.

This clonotype occurred a few times. V usage is TRBV7-8 and J usage is TRBJ1-1; D remains unclear. With 3 bases removed from V and 5 bases from J, the gap between germline ends came to 10 bases. In germline, CDR1 is SGHVS, CDR2 FQNEAQ. The CDR3 contains 13 residues. CDR3 sequence: CASSFRPRTEAFF. The CDR3 DNA reads TGTGCCAGCAGCTTCAGACCCCGAACTGAAGCTTTCTTT.

This chain uses TRBV15 with TRBJ2-1; no firm D call. Looked up from germline, CDR1 is LNHNV and CDR2 is YYDKDF (reference sequence). CDR3 length: 13 amino acids. The V end was cut by 1 base, the J end by 1 base, with 2 bases between. Here the CDR3 DNA reads TGTGCCACCAGCAGAGGGTCCTACAATGAGCAGTTCTTC. It encodes CATSRGSYNEQFF.

This clonotype was counted a few times. The chain joins TRBV7-9 to TRBJ2-7; a possible D gene is TRBD2 (5 bases). Per the germline V gene, CDR1 is SEHNR and CDR2 is FQNEAQ (reference sequence). The ends were cut back, 4 bases at V and 7 bases at J, with 8 bases in the middle. The CDR3 sequence is 11 residues long. CDR3 protein: CASSSPGEQYF. In DNA form, the CDR3 reads TGTGCCAGCAGCTCGCCGGGGGAGCAGTACTTC.

The table lists this clonotype with a few counts. The rearrangement links TRBV7-9 to TRBJ2-7; D is possibly TRBD1 (6 bases). V lost 5 bases and J 0 bases, leaving 14 bases between the germline ends. CDR1 and CDR2 from the germline V gene are SEHNR and FQNEAQ (reference sequence). The CDR3 sequence is 15 residues long. CDR3 sequence (DNA): TGTGCCAGCAGCCCGCGAACAGGGAGCTCCTACGAGCAGTACTTC. Its protein product is CASSPRTGSSYEQYF.

This clonotype was counted only a few times. The gene calls are TRBV7-8 and TRBJ1-5; D ambiguous. The germline V gene has CDR1 SGHVS and CDR2 FQNEAQ. The CDR3 contains 16 residues. V lost 4 bases and J 2 bases, leaving 15 bases between the germline ends. The CDR3 here is CASSYASSGGNQPQHF. In nucleotides, the CDR3 is TGTGCCAGCAGCTACGCGAGCAGTGGAGGCAATCAGCCCCAGCATTTT.

This clonotype has a count of ten or more. The chain carries TRBV6-5 and TRBJ2-7; possibly TRBD2 for D (6 bases). The V and J ends lost 0 bases and 6 bases respectively, with 12 bases between them. CDR3 length: 14 amino acids. Germline loops: CDR1 MNHEY, CDR2 SVGAGI. The CDR3 protein is CASSYSGGEAEQYF. The CDR3 nucleotides are TGTGCCAGCAGTTACTCGGGGGGAGAAGCCGAGCAGTACTTC.

This clonotype occurred a few times. V is TRBV12-3 or TRBV12-4 and J is TRBJ2-7; TRBD2 matches 7 bases. With V trimmed by 5 bases and J by 3 bases, 10 bases remained unmatched. CDR3 length: 15 residues. The CDR3 DNA sequence: TGTGCCAGCAGTGCAGAAGGACTAGAGGTCTACGAGCAGTACTTC. Translated: CASSAEGLEVYEQYF.

The chain has TRBV7-8 and TRBJ1-5, with a possible D match to TRBD1 (6 bases). The CDR3 length is 16 residues. V was pared by 5 bases and J by 4 bases, with 18 bases between. The germline gives CDR1 SGHVS, CDR2 FQNEAQ. The CDR3 region is CASSLSGPGDNQPQHF. Written as DNA, the CDR3 is TGTGCCAGCAGCCTTTCGGGGCCAGGGGATAATCAGCCCCAGCATTTT.

In its sample, this clonotype was seen many times. The rearrangement links TRBV7-2 to TRBJ2-1, with 8 bases matching TRBD2. This CDR3 is built from 16 residues. With V trimmed by 0 bases and J by 9 bases, 10 bases remained unmatched. Per the germline V gene, CDR1 is SGHTA and CDR2 is FQGNSA. The CDR3 region is CASSLALSGTRGEQFF. Written as DNA, the CDR3 is TGTGCCAGCAGCTTAGCGCTGTCCGGGACTAGGGGTGAGCAGTTCTTC.

This clonotype turned up a few times. The chain employs TRBV20-1 and TRBJ1-2, with D unclear. Germline V gene sequence: CDR1 DFQATT, CDR2 SNEGSKA (reference sequence). This CDR3 region has 12 residues. V gave up 0 bases and J gave up 8 bases, with 10 bases separating them. The CDR3 bases are TGCAGTGCTAGAGATCCCCCGGGGGGCTACACCTTC. It encodes CSARDPPGGYTF.

J is TRBJ2-3 and V is TRBV7-6; D remains unclear. From germline, CDR1 is SGHVS and CDR2 FNYEAQ. The CDR3 length is 12 residues. Trimming left V 6 bases short and J 6 bases short, with 10 bases between. The CDR3: CASRGGTDTQYF. The CDR3 bases are TGTGCCAGCAGGGGCGGTACGGATACGCAGTATTTT.

CDR3 sequence (DNA): TGTGCCAGCAGTTTACCAGGGGGCATTCAGTACTTC. It yields the protein CASSLPGGIQYF. The chain couples TRBV27 to TRBJ2-4, with TRBD1 matching 7 bases. After removal of 2 bases from V and 9 bases from J, the junction contained 1 base not matched to a gene. The CDR3 is 12 residues long. In germline, CDR1 is MNHEY, CDR2 SMNVEV (reference sequence).

In its sample, this clonotype was seen a few times. The chain employs TRBV5-1 and TRBJ1-1, with no clear D. CDR1 is SGHRS and CDR2 is YFSETQ in the germline V gene. Trimming took 4 bases from V and 3 from J, leaving 13 bases between them. The CDR3 sequence is 14 residues long. The CDR3 DNA is TGCGCCAGCAGCCCCCCGGGAACGGACACTGAAGCTTTCTTT. Encoded protein: CASSPPGTDTEAFF.

The chain couples TRBV7-9 to TRBJ2-5; 9 nucleotides match TRBD1. Trimming took 5 bases from V and 7 from J; bases not matched to a gene: 11. The CDR3 spans 15 residues. Germline V gene lookup returns CDR1 SEHNR and CDR2 FQNEAQ (reference sequence). The CDR3 loop is CASSLPGQGPGTQYF. The CDR3 nucleotides read TGTGCCAGCAGCCTCCCGGGACAGGGCCCGGGGACCCAGTACTTC. Full variable domain (outside the CDR3, taken from reference TRBV7-9 and TRBJ2-5): DTGVSQNPRHKITKRGQNVTFRCDPISEHNRLYWYRQTLGQGPEFLTYFQNEAQLEKSRLLSDRFSAERPKGSFSTLEIQRTEQGDSAMYLCASSLPGQGPGTQYFGPGTRLLVL.

This clonotype appeared many times. J is TRBJ2-7 and V is TRBV7-9, with 7 bases identical to TRBD1. This CDR3 is built from 16 residues. Germline V gene data show CDR1 as SEHNR and CDR2 as FQNEAQ (reference sequence). Trimming took 4 bases from V and 1 from J; bases not matched to a gene: 10. The CDR3 bases are TGTGCCAGCAGCTCGCTGGGGACAGACCTATCCTACGAGCAGTACTTC. Its protein product is CASSSLGTDLSYEQYF. Full variable domain (rest looked up from reference TRBV7-9 and TRBJ2-7): DTGVSQNPRHKITKRGQNVTFRCDPISEHNRLYWYRQTLGQGPEFLTYFQNEAQLEKSRLLSDRFSAERPKGSFSTLEIQRTEQGDSAMYLCASSSLGTDLSYEQYFGPGTRLTVT.

The chain joins TRBV19 to TRBJ2-7; D may match TRBD1 or TRBD2 (5 bases each). V was cut by 9 bases and J by 2 bases, with 20 bases left in between. Germline V gene data show CDR1 as LNHDA and CDR2 as SQIVND (reference sequence). The CDR3 extends over 15 amino acids. CDR3 in amino acids: CARDVSSGTTYEQYF. The CDR3 DNA follows: TGTGCCAGGGATGTCTCGTCAGGGACCACCTACGAGCAGTACTTC.

The V call is TRBV29-1, the J call TRBJ2-1; weak D call: TRBD1 (6 bases). The V end lost 3 bases, the J end lost 7 bases, and 16 bases lay between the germline ends. The germline V gene has CDR1 SQVTM and CDR2 ANQGSEA. This CDR3 has 14 amino acids. CDR3 sequence: CSVEVPDRRNEQFF. The CDR3 DNA is TGCAGCGTTGAGGTACCCGACAGGAGGAATGAGCAGTTCTTC.

This sequence joins TRBV7-2 and TRBJ2-1; D remains ambiguous. Germline V gene lookup returns CDR1 SGHTA and CDR2 FQGNSA. Deletions cut 0 bases from V and 12 bases from J, with 12 bases between. This CDR3 spans 13 amino acids. The CDR3 DNA follows: TGTGCCAGCAGCTTAGCGACCGCATCAGGGCAGTTCTTC. Translating gives CASSLATASGQFF.

The CDR3 loop is CASSSLRQSPQVWEQYF. CDR3 DNA sequence: TGTGCCAGCAGCTCCCTCCGACAATCCCCACAGGTGTGGGAGCAGTACTTC. V gene TRBV11-1 combines with J gene TRBJ2-7; D perhaps matches TRBD1 (5 bases). The V and J ends lost 4 bases and 7 bases respectively, with 26 bases between them. CDR3 length: 17 residues. CDR1 and CDR2 (germline): SGHAT, FQDESV (reference sequence).

This clonotype was detected ten times or more. The V and J genes are TRBV7-9 and TRBJ1-1; D is unclear. The CDR3 is 13 residues long. Trimming shortened V by 1 base and J by 1 base, and 4 bases separated the two germline ends. The germline V gene encodes CDR1 SEHNR and CDR2 FQNEAQ (reference sequence). This chain's CDR3 is CASSLEANTEAFF. CDR3 nucleotides: TGTGCCAGCAGCTTAGAAGCGAACACTGAAGCTTTCTTT. The variable domain in full, completed from reference TRBV7-9 and TRBJ1-1, reads DTGVSQNPRHKITKRGQNVTFRCDPISEHNRLYWYRQTLGQGPEFLTYFQNEAQLEKSRLLSDRFSAERPKGSFSTLEIQRTEQGDSAMYLCASSLEANTEAFFGQGTRLTVV.

This clonotype came up a few times. The rearrangement links TRBV29-1 to TRBJ2-7, with D uncertain. V gave up 5 bases and J gave up 0 bases, with 8 bases separating them. Looked up from germline, CDR1 is SQVTM and CDR2 is ANQGSEA. The CDR3 has 12 residues. In DNA, the CDR3 is TGCAGCGTTCAGCGAAGCTCCTACGAGCAGTACTTC. Amino acid sequence: CSVQRSSYEQYF.